Listed below are T cell receptor beta chains from one sample, sequenced in a study of OX40 agonist ivuxolimab in advanced cancers. Profiling relied on immunoSEQ multiplex PCR, and the TCRdb table lists in-frame clones only, not all of them. The sample lists over 45,000 clones; less than 85% were seen once. The input for sequencing was CD4+ or CD8+ T cells sorted from blood, taken in a trial of the OX40 agonist ivuxolimab. The source is an adult with an advanced solid tumor such as melanoma, head and neck, liver or kidney cancer. CDR3s include the opening cysteine and the closing phenylalanine or tryptophan. Fields, in order: CDR3 length, V gene, clone size, D gene, J gene, CDR3 protein, CDR3 DNA. The D gene is left open where the match is weak. Expanded clones are given a class, and other clones once, few, many or no size at all.

cdr3_length: 15; v_call: TRBV7-9; clone_size: NA; d_call: NA; j_call: TRBJ1-3; cdr3_aa: CASSPRGLSGNTIYF; cdr3_nt: TGTGCCAGCAGCCCGCGCGGGCTCTCTGGAAACACCATATATTTT
cdr3_length: 15; v_call: TRBV2; clone_size: once; d_call: NA; j_call: TRBJ1-3; cdr3_aa: CASNPRGIRGNTIYF; cdr3_nt: TGTGCCAGCAATCCGAGGGGAATTCGCGGAAACACCATATATTTT
cdr3_length: 15; v_call: TRBV11-2; clone_size: NA; d_call: NA; j_call: TRBJ2-2; cdr3_aa: CASRPALSGTGELFF; cdr3_nt: TGTGCCAGCAGACCAGCACTTTCCGGCACCGGGGAGCTGTTTTTT
cdr3_length: 15; v_call: TRBV11-2; clone_size: NA; d_call: TRBD2; j_call: TRBJ2-1; cdr3_aa: CASSLMGGGANEQFF; cdr3_nt: TGTGCCAGCAGCTTAATGGGCGGGGGGGCCAATGAGCAGTTCTTC
cdr3_length: 14; v_call: TRBV19; clone_size: NA; d_call: NA; j_call: TRBJ2-7; cdr3_aa: CASSMAGLMNEQYF; cdr3_nt: TGTGCCAGTAGTATGGCAGGCCTTATGAACGAGCAGTACTTC
cdr3_length: 14; v_call: TRBV14; clone_size: NA; d_call: NA; j_call: TRBJ2-4; cdr3_aa: CASSPGANGDIQYF; cdr3_nt: TGTGCCAGCAGCCCCGGGGCCAACGGGGACATTCAGTACTTC
cdr3_length: 15; v_call: TRBV7-2; clone_size: once; d_call: NA; j_call: TRBJ1-5; cdr3_aa: CASSFGGYSNQPQHF; cdr3_nt: TGTGCCAGCAGCTTCGGAGGTTATAGCAATCAGCCCCAGCATTTT
cdr3_length: 20; v_call: TRBV2; clone_size: few; d_call: TRBD1; j_call: TRBJ1-6; cdr3_aa: CASRGRDRGISSSYNSPLHF; cdr3_nt: TGTGCCAGCAGAGGGCGGGACAGGGGGATTTCGAGCTCCTATAATTCACCCCTCCACTTT
cdr3_length: 14; v_call: TRBV5-1; clone_size: NA; d_call: NA; j_call: TRBJ1-4; cdr3_aa: CASSLLSGNEKLFF; cdr3_nt: TGCGCCAGCAGCTTGCTCTCGGGAAATGAAAAACTGTTTTTT
cdr3_length: 14; v_call: TRBV27; clone_size: NA; d_call: NA; j_call: TRBJ1-4; cdr3_aa: CASSPIGSGEKLFF; cdr3_nt: TGTGCCAGCAGTCCGATAGGGAGTGGCGAAAAACTGTTTTTT
cdr3_length: 17; v_call: TRBV7-9; clone_size: NA; d_call: NA; j_call: TRBJ2-6; cdr3_aa: CASRFPGRDTGANVLTF; cdr3_nt: TGTGCCAGCAGATTCCCGGGACGGGATACTGGGGCCAACGTCCTGACTTTC
cdr3_length: 17; v_call: TRBV5-5; clone_size: NA; d_call: NA; j_call: TRBJ2-1; cdr3_aa: CASSPGAGGVSYNEQFF; cdr3_nt: TGTGCCAGCAGCCCGGGGGCAGGGGGAGTCTCCTACAATGAGCAGTTCTTC
cdr3_length: 14; v_call: TRBV7-8; clone_size: few; d_call: NA; j_call: TRBJ1-5; cdr3_aa: CASSRGRDPRPQHF; cdr3_nt: TGTGCCAGCAGCAGAGGACGGGATCCCCGGCCCCAGCATTTT
cdr3_length: 18; v_call: TRBV4-1; clone_size: NA; d_call: TRBD2; j_call: TRBJ2-3; cdr3_aa: CASSQDQARAGGTNTQYF; cdr3_nt: TGCGCCAGCAGCCAAGATCAGGCCCGGGCGGGAGGCACGAATACGCAGTATTTT
cdr3_length: 13; v_call: TRBV6-5; clone_size: once; d_call: TRBD2; j_call: TRBJ2-7; cdr3_aa: CASIRAGVIVQYF; cdr3_nt: TGTGCCAGCATACGAGCGGGAGTTATTGTCCAGTACTTC
cdr3_length: 14; v_call: TRBV5-1; clone_size: NA; d_call: NA; j_call: TRBJ2-5; cdr3_aa: CASSLDGGLETQYF; cdr3_nt: TGCGCCAGCAGCTTGGATGGAGGGCTAGAGACCCAGTACTTC
cdr3_length: 15; v_call: TRBV5-3; clone_size: NA; d_call: NA; j_call: TRBJ2-7; cdr3_aa: CARPPGQRCSYEQYF; cdr3_nt: TGTGCCAGACCACCCGGACAGCGATGCTCCTACGAGCAGTACTTC
cdr3_length: 15; v_call: TRBV4-1; clone_size: once; d_call: NA; j_call: TRBJ1-2; cdr3_aa: CASSLLPLVADGYTF; cdr3_nt: TGCGCCAGCAGCCTCCTTCCGTTGGTTGCGGACGGCTACACCTTC
cdr3_length: 16; v_call: TRBV7-2; clone_size: NA; d_call: NA; j_call: TRBJ1-2; cdr3_aa: CASSLSATGTNYGYTF; cdr3_nt: TGTGCCAGCAGCTTATCCGCCACAGGAACAAACTATGGCTACACCTTC
cdr3_length: 14; v_call: TRBV27; clone_size: NA; d_call: NA; j_call: TRBJ2-1; cdr3_aa: CASSYGASYNEQFF; cdr3_nt: TGTGCCAGCAGTTACGGGGCCTCCTACAATGAGCAGTTCTTC
cdr3_length: 15; v_call: TRBV4-1; clone_size: NA; d_call: TRBD1; j_call: TRBJ1-6; cdr3_aa: CASSRHGTANSPLHF; cdr3_nt: TGCGCCAGCAGCCGCCACGGGACAGCTAATTCACCCCTCCACTTT
cdr3_length: 13; v_call: TRBV5-4; clone_size: NA; d_call: TRBD1; j_call: TRBJ2-4; cdr3_aa: CASSGTEKNIQYF; cdr3_nt: TGTGCCAGCTCCGGGACAGAAAAAAACATTCAGTACTTC
cdr3_length: 16; v_call: TRBV27; clone_size: NA; d_call: TRBD2; j_call: TRBJ2-7; cdr3_aa: CASSSAGGPVPYEQYF; cdr3_nt: TGTGCCAGCAGTTCAGCGGGAGGGCCCGTCCCCTACGAGCAGTACTTC
cdr3_length: 13; v_call: TRBV7-2; clone_size: NA; d_call: NA; j_call: TRBJ2-1; cdr3_aa: CASRPPGSVGQFF; cdr3_nt: TGTGCCAGCAGACCTCCGGGTAGCGTAGGGCAGTTCTTC
cdr3_length: 16; v_call: TRBV30; clone_size: NA; d_call: TRBD2; j_call: TRBJ2-7; cdr3_aa: CAWSRGVGEAGYEQYF; cdr3_nt: TGTGCCTGGAGCCGGGGGGTGGGAGAGGCTGGCTACGAGCAGTACTTC
cdr3_length: 12; v_call: TRBV11-2; clone_size: NA; d_call: NA; j_call: TRBJ1-6; cdr3_aa: CASSPHFGPLHF; cdr3_nt: TGTGCCAGCAGCCCACACTTTGGACCCCTCCACTTT
cdr3_length: 14; v_call: TRBV9; clone_size: NA; d_call: NA; j_call: TRBJ2-7; cdr3_aa: CASSPLSTLYEQYF; cdr3_nt: TGTGCCAGCAGCCCTTTGTCCACTCTGTACGAGCAGTACTTC
cdr3_length: 17; v_call: TRBV14; clone_size: NA; d_call: TRBD1; j_call: TRBJ2-1; cdr3_aa: CASSQVRGTGSYNEQFF; cdr3_nt: TGTGCCAGCAGCCAAGTACGTGGGACAGGGTCCTACAATGAGCAGTTCTTC
cdr3_length: 16; v_call: TRBV28; clone_size: once; d_call: NA; j_call: TRBJ1-3; cdr3_aa: CASSLPQGASGNTIYF; cdr3_nt: TGTGCCAGCAGTTTGCCACAGGGAGCCTCTGGAAACACCATATATTTT
cdr3_length: 11; v_call: TRBV15; clone_size: NA; d_call: NA; j_call: TRBJ2-7; cdr3_aa: CATSQGHEQYF; cdr3_nt: TGTGCCACCAGTCAGGGTCACGAGCAGTACTTC
cdr3_length: 14; v_call: TRBV6-5; clone_size: NA; d_call: NA; j_call: TRBJ2-6; cdr3_aa: CASSPDNWANVLTF; cdr3_nt: TGTGCCAGCAGCCCCGACAACTGGGCCAACGTCCTGACTTTC
cdr3_length: 17; v_call: TRBV15; clone_size: NA; d_call: TRBD1; j_call: TRBJ1-5; cdr3_aa: CATSRDETGEIYQPQHF; cdr3_nt: TGTGCCACCAGCAGAGATGAGACAGGGGAAATTTATCAGCCCCAGCATTTT
cdr3_length: 15; v_call: TRBV4-1; clone_size: NA; d_call: NA; j_call: TRBJ1-5; cdr3_aa: CASSQDEPPDQPQHF; cdr3_nt: TGCGCCAGCAGCCAAGATGAGCCCCCCGATCAGCCCCAGCATTTT
cdr3_length: 18; v_call: TRBV2; clone_size: once; d_call: NA; j_call: TRBJ2-2; cdr3_aa: CASRGTYVGRSNTGELFF; cdr3_nt: TGTGCCAGCAGAGGAACGTACGTAGGACGGTCGAACACCGGGGAGCTGTTTTTT
cdr3_length: 14; v_call: TRBV30; clone_size: medium-sized; d_call: TRBD1; j_call: TRBJ1-1; cdr3_aa: CAWSGDRGNTEAFF; cdr3_nt: TGTGCCTGGAGTGGAGACAGGGGTAACACTGAAGCTTTCTTT
cdr3_length: 14; v_call: TRBV15; clone_size: NA; d_call: TRBD1; j_call: TRBJ2-7; cdr3_aa: CATSSGTGSYEQYF; cdr3_nt: TGTGCCACCAGTTCCGGGACAGGGTCCTACGAGCAGTACTTC
cdr3_length: 14; v_call: TRBV7-2; clone_size: once; d_call: NA; j_call: TRBJ1-2; cdr3_aa: CASSPRGGTYGYTF; cdr3_nt: TGTGCCAGCAGCCCGCGGGGAGGGACCTATGGCTACACCTTC
cdr3_length: 23; v_call: TRBV18; clone_size: once; d_call: NA; j_call: TRBJ2-2; cdr3_aa: CASSPLLAGGSGELRPNTGELFF; cdr3_nt: TGTGCCAGCTCACCTCTCTTGGCCGGTGGTAGCGGAGAACTTCGACCGAACACCGGGGAGCTGTTTTTT
cdr3_length: 15; v_call: TRBV4-1; clone_size: NA; d_call: TRBD2; j_call: TRBJ2-3; cdr3_aa: CASSQVAGGKDTQYF; cdr3_nt: TGCGCCAGCAGCCAAGTCGCGGGAGGGAAAGATACGCAGTATTTT
cdr3_length: 14; v_call: TRBV5-4; clone_size: NA; d_call: TRBD2; j_call: TRBJ2-1; cdr3_aa: CASSLLAGEHEQFF; cdr3_nt: TGTGCCAGCAGCTTACTAGCGGGAGAGCATGAGCAGTTCTTC
cdr3_length: 15; v_call: TRBV4-1; clone_size: NA; d_call: TRBD1; j_call: TRBJ2-7; cdr3_aa: CASSSQGDRVNEQYF; cdr3_nt: TGCGCCAGCAGCAGCCAAGGGGACAGGGTAAACGAGCAGTACTTC
cdr3_length: 16; v_call: TRBV21-1; clone_size: NA; d_call: NA; j_call: TRBJ2-3; cdr3_aa: CASSRGLRLGTDTQYF; cdr3_nt: TGTGCCAGCAGCAGGGGGCTACGGCTGGGGACAGATACGCAGTATTTT
cdr3_length: 16; v_call: TRBV30; clone_size: NA; d_call: NA; j_call: TRBJ2-7; cdr3_aa: CAWSVWRGLSSYEQYF; cdr3_nt: TGTGCCTGGAGTGTATGGAGGGGCCTTAGCTCCTACGAGCAGTACTTC
cdr3_length: 13; v_call: TRBV18; clone_size: NA; d_call: NA; j_call: TRBJ1-1; cdr3_aa: CASSPGRGSEAFF; cdr3_nt: TGTGCCAGCTCACCAGGGCGGGGGTCTGAAGCTTTCTTT
cdr3_length: 11; v_call: TRBV14; clone_size: once; d_call: NA; j_call: TRBJ2-7; cdr3_aa: CASSQDYEQYF; cdr3_nt: TGTGCCAGCAGCCAAGACTACGAGCAGTACTTC
cdr3_length: 13; v_call: TRBV4-3; clone_size: NA; d_call: NA; j_call: TRBJ1-1; cdr3_aa: CASSQEVSLEAFF; cdr3_nt: TGCGCCAGCAGCCAAGAAGTTAGCCTTGAAGCTTTCTTT
cdr3_length: 19; v_call: TRBV4-2; clone_size: once; d_call: TRBD2; j_call: TRBJ2-7; cdr3_aa: CASSQEGRVTSGLSYEQYF; cdr3_nt: TGTGCCAGCAGCCAAGAGGGGAGGGTAACTAGCGGCCTCTCCTACGAGCAGTACTTC
cdr3_length: 15; v_call: TRBV10-3; clone_size: NA; d_call: NA; j_call: TRBJ1-5; cdr3_aa: CATSDWGMGVQPQHF; cdr3_nt: TGTGCCACATCTGACTGGGGGATGGGGGTTCAGCCCCAGCATTTT
cdr3_length: 16; v_call: TRBV4-1; clone_size: NA; d_call: NA; j_call: TRBJ2-3; cdr3_aa: CASSQDWGWDADTQYF; cdr3_nt: TGCGCCAGCAGCCAAGATTGGGGTTGGGACGCAGATACGCAGTATTTT
cdr3_length: 15; v_call: TRBV5-8; clone_size: NA; d_call: TRBD2; j_call: TRBJ2-1; cdr3_aa: CASSLGTSLINEQFF; cdr3_nt: TGTGCCAGCAGCTTGGGGACTAGCCTTATCAATGAGCAGTTCTTC
cdr3_length: 18; v_call: TRBV7-2; clone_size: NA; d_call: NA; j_call: TRBJ2-5; cdr3_aa: CASSLGQVWGPNQETQYF; cdr3_nt: TGTGCCAGCAGCTTAGGACAGGTTTGGGGCCCTAACCAAGAGACCCAGTACTTC
cdr3_length: 14; v_call: TRBV10-3; clone_size: NA; d_call: NA; j_call: TRBJ2-2; cdr3_aa: CAISGLGNTGELFF; cdr3_nt: TGTGCCATCAGTGGGCTCGGGAACACCGGGGAGCTGTTTTTT
cdr3_length: 16; v_call: TRBV9; clone_size: NA; d_call: TRBD2; j_call: TRBJ2-1; cdr3_aa: CASNPSGGLTYNEQFF; cdr3_nt: TGTGCCAGCAACCCTAGCGGGGGGCTAACCTACAATGAGCAGTTCTTC